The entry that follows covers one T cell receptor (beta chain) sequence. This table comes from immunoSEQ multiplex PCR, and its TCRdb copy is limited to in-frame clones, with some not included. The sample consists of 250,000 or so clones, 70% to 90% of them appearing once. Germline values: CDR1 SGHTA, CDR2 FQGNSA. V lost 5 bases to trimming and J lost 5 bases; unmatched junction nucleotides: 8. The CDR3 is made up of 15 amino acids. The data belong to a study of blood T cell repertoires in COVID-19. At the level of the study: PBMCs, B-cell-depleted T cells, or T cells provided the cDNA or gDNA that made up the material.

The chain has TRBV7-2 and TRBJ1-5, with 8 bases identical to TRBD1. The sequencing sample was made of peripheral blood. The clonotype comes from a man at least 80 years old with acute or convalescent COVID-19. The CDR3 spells CASSLDRASHQPQHF. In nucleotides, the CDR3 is TGTGCCAGCAGCCTGGACAGGGCTTCCCATCAGCCCCAGCATTTT.